The source of this T cell receptor (beta chain) is a study of early T cells in non-severe SARS-CoV-2 infection. Individually, cDNA molecules had unique molecular identifiers attached to them. MiXCR, applied by TCRdb to the 5' RACE reads, yields one record per CDR3 protein. The sample lists some 70,000 distinct CDR3 sequences, less than 5% occurring once. The V gene end was trimmed by 5 bases and the J gene end by 2 bases; junction bases not matched to a gene: 6. Germline-derived CDR1 and CDR2 are SGHVS and FNYEAQ. There are 16 residues in the CDR3. Sequencing was done on a sample of whole blood. The V call is TRBV7-6, the J call TRBJ2-3; TRBD2 matches 11 bases. The source is an adult who was a healthcare worker with PCR-confirmed SARS-CoV-2 infection or an uninfected control (not recorded which). CDR3 protein: CASSPRLAGNTDTQYF. CDR3 nucleotide sequence: TGTGCCAGCAGCCCGCGACTAGCGGGAAACACAGATACGCAGTATTTT.